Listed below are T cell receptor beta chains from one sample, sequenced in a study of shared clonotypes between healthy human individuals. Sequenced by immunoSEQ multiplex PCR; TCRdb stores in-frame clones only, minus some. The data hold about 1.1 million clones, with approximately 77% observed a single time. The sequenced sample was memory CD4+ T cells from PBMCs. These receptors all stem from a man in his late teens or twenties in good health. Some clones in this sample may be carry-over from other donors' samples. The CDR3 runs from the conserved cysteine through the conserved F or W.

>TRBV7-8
CASSLVLAHNEQFF
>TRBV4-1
CASSQGGHIDSPLHF
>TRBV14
CASSHYRGGYEQYF
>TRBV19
CASSKSRMNTEAFF
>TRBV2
CASRGAVNSYEQYF
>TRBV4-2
CASSHQDSGNTIYF
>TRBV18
CASSLQAKTGSGNTIYF
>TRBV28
CASSFRGDYGYTF
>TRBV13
CASSFWGQPQHF
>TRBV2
CASSFYTTSGRALPTDTQYF
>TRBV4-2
CASSPIGTSGFTDTQYF
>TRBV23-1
CASSADLTVAYGYTF
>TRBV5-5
CASSLREQGVLGNQPQHF
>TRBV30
CAWSVSRWGTANF
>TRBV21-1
CASSSTGGDGEKLFF
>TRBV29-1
CSVAGPLSYEQYF
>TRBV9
CASSVAGQSYEQYF
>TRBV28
CASRRTGGGGTEAFF
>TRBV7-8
CASSNLEGVGYF
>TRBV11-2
CASSLGLSGRWYDIQYF
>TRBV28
CASSLWGVREKLFF
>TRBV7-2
CASSFGTGTLQQYF
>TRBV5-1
CASSLGAAQETQYF
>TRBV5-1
CASSSGQGQNEKLFF
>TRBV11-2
CASSYIAGAHNEQFF
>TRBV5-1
CASSLRDSRGTDTQYF
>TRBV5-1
CASSGDSQNTEAFF
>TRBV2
CASSTLQGNTEAFF
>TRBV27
CASSSQLARDEQYF
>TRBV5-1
CASSIGSQETQYF
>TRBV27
CARGRHYEQYF
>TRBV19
CASSNQGKAFF
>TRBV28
CASSLNPPWTGYQETQYF
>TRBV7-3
CASSLTGPYEQYF
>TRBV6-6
CASTKSGSEDTQYF
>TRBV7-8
CASSLVPQGRSSGNTIYF
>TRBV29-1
CSVERVGAASYEQYF
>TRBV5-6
CASSARDGSDTQYF
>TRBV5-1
CASSLGFTTNEKLFF
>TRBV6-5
CASSTGTGETYGYTF
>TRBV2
CASSDDSMELFF
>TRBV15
CATSRDRGIWGYTF
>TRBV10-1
CAGWRENYTDTQYF
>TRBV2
CATARTSSTDTQYF
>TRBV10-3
CAISSGTGDQPQHF
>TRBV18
CASSPSEGSSYNEQFF
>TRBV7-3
CASSPSGAYNEQFF
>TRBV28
CASSLEPTEQYF
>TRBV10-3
CAISGGLAVGETQYF
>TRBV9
CASSVEIGGELFF
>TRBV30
CAAQVVTEAFF
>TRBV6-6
CASGGQGYNEQFF